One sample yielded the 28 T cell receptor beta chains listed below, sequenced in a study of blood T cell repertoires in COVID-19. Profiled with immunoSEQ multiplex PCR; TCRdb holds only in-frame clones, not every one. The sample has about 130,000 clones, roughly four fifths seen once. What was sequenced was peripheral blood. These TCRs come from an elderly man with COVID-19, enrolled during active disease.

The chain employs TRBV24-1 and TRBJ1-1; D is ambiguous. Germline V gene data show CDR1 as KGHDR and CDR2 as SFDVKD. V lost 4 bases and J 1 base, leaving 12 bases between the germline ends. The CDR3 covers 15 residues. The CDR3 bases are TGTGCCACCAGTGACCCGAAGGCAGGGAACACTGAAGCTTTCTTT. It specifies CATSDPKAGNTEAFF.

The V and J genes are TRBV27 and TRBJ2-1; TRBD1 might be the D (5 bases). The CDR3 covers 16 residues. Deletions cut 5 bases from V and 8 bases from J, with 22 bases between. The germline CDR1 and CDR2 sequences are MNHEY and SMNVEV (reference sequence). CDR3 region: CASSVRTSSQGHEQFF. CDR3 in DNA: TGTGCCAGCAGTGTCCGGACCTCCTCGCAGGGCCATGAGCAGTTCTTC.

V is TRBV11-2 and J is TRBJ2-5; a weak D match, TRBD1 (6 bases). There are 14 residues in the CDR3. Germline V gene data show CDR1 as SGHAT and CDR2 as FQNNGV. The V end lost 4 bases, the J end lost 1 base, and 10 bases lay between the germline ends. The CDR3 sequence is CASSSQGFQETQYF. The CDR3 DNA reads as TGTGCCAGCAGCTCACAGGGTTTCCAAGAGACCCAGTACTTC.

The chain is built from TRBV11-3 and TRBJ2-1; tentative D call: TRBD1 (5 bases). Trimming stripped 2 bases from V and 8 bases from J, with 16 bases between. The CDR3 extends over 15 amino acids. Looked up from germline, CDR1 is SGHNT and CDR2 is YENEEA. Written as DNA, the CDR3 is TGTGCCAGCAGCTTAAACTGGGGCTCGAGCGATGAGCAGTTCTTC. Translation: CASSLNWGSSDEQFF.

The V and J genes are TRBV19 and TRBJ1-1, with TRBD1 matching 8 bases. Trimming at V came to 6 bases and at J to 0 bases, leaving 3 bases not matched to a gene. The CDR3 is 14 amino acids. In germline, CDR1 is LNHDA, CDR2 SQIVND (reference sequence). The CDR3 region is CASRDRAMNTEAFF. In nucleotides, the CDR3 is TGTGCCAGTAGGGACAGGGCCATGAACACTGAAGCTTTCTTT.

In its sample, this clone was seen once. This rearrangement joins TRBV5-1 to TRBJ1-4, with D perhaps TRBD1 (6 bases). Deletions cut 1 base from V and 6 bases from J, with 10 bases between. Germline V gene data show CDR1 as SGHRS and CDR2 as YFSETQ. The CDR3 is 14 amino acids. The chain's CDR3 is CASSLRPGDEKLFF. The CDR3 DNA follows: TGCGCCAGCAGCTTGCGGCCAGGGGATGAAAAACTGTTTTTT. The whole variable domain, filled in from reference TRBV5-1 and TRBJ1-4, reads KAGVTQTPRYLIKTRGQQVTLSCSPISGHRSVSWYQQTPGQGLQFLFEYFSETQRNKGNFPGRFSGRQFSNSRSEMNVSTLELGDSALYLCASSLRPGDEKLFFGSGTQLSVL.

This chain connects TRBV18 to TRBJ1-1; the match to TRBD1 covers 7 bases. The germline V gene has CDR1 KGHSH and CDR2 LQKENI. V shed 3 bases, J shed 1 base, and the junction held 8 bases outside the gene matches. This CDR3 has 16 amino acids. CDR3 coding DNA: TGTGCCAGCTCACCCCAAGTCCAGGGGGGGAACACTGAAGCTTTCTTT. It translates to CASSPQVQGGNTEAFF. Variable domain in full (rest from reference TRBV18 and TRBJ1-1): NAGVMQNPRHLVRRRGQEARLRCSPMKGHSHVYWYRQLPEEGLKFMVYLQKENIIDESGMPKERFSAEFPKEGPSILRIQQVVRGDSAAYFCASSPQVQGGNTEAFFGQGTRLTVV.

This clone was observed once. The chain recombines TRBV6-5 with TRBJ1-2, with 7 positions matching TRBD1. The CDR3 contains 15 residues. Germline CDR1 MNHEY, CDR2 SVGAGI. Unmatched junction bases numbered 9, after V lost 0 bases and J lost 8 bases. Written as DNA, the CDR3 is TGTGCCAGCAGTTACTCGATGGCAGGGGGAAACGGCTACACCTTC. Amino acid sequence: CASSYSMAGGNGYTF.

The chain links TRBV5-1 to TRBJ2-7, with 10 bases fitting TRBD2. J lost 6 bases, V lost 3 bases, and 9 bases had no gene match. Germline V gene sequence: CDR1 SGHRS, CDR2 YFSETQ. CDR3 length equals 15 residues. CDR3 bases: TGCGCCAGCAGCTCGCACGGGACTAGCGCTAGCGAGCAGTACTTC. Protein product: CASSSHGTSASEQYF. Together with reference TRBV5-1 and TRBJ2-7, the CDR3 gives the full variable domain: KAGVTQTPRYLIKTRGQQVTLSCSPISGHRSVSWYQQTPGQGLQFLFEYFSETQRNKGNFPGRFSGRQFSNSRSEMNVSTLELGDSALYLCASSSHGTSASEQYFGPGTRLTVT.

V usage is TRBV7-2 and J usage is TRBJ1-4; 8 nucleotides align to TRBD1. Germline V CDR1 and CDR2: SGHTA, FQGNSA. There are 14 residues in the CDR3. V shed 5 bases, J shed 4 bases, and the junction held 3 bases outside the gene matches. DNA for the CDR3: TGTGCCAGCAGCCCCGACAGGGGTAATGAAAAACTGTTTTTT. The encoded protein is CASSPDRGNEKLFF.

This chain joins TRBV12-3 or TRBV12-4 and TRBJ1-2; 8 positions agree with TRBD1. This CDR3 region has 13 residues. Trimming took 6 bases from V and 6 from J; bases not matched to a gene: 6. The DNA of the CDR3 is TGTGCCAGCAGGGGACAGGCCCCCGATGGCTACACCTTC. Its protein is CASRGQAPDGYTF.

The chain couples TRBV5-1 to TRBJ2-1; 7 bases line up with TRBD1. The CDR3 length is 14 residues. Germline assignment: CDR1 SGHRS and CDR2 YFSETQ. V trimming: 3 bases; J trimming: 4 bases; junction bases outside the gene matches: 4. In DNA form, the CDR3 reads TGCGCCAGCAGCTACGACAGGGAATACAATGAGCAGTTCTTC. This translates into CASSYDREYNEQFF.

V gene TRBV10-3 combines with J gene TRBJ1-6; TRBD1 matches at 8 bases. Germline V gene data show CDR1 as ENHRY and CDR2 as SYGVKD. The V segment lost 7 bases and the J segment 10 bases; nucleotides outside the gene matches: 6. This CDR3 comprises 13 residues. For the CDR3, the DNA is TGTGCCATCAACTCGGACAGGGAGTCACCCCTCCACTTT. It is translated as CAINSDRESPLHF.

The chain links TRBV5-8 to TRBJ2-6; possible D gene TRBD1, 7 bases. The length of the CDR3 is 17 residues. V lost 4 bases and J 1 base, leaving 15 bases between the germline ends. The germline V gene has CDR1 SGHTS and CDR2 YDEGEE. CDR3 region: CASSQGGSRSGANVLTF. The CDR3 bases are TGTGCCAGCAGCCAGGGGGGCAGTAGGTCTGGGGCCAACGTCCTGACTTTC.

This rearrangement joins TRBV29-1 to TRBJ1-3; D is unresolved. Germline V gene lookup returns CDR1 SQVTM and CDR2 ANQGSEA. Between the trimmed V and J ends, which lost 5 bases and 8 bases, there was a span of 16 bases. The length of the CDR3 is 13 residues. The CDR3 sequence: CSVLEGGVDTIYF. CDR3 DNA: TGCAGCGTTCTAGAGGGAGGCGTAGACACCATATATTTT.

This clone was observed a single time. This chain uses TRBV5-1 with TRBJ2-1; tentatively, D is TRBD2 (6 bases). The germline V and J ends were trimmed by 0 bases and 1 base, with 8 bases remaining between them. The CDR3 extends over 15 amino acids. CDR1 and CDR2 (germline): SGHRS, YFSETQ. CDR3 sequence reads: CASSLVLASYNEQFF. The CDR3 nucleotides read TGCGCCAGCAGCTTGGTACTAGCTTCCTACAATGAGCAGTTCTTC.

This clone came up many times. This chain's CDR3 is CASTQGTVNQPQHF. As DNA, the CDR3 is TGCGCCAGCACACAGGGAACAGTCAATCAGCCCCAGCATTTT. This chain links TRBV10-1 with TRBJ1-5; maybe TRBD1 (6 bases). V dropped 7 bases and J dropped 3 bases, with 13 bases sitting between them. This CDR3 is built from 14 residues. CDR1 and CDR2 from the germline V gene are WNHNN and SYGVQD (reference sequence).

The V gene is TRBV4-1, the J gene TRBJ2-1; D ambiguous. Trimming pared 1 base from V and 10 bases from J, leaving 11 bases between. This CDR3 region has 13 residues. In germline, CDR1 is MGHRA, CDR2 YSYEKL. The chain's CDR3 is CASSQGAPAEQFF. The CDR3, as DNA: TGCGCCAGCAGCCAAGGAGCTCCTGCGGAGCAGTTCTTC.

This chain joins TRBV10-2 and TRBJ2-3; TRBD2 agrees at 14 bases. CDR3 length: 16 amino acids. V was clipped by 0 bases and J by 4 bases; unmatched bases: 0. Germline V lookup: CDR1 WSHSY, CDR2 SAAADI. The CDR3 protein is CASSESTSGRADTQYF. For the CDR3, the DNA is TGCGCCAGCAGTGAGTCGACTAGCGGGAGGGCAGATACGCAGTATTTT.

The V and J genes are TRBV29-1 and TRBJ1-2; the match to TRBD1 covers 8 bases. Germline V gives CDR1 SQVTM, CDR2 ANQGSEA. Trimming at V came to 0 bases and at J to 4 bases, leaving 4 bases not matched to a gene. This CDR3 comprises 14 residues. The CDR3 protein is CSVEDQGAGYGYTF. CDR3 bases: TGCAGCGTTGAAGATCAGGGGGCGGGCTATGGCTACACCTTC.

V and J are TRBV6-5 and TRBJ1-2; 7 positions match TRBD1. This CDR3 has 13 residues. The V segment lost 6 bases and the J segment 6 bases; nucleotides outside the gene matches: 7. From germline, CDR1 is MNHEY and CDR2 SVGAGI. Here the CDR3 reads CASSPITGDGYTF. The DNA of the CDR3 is TGTGCCAGCAGCCCCATAACAGGGGATGGCTACACCTTC.

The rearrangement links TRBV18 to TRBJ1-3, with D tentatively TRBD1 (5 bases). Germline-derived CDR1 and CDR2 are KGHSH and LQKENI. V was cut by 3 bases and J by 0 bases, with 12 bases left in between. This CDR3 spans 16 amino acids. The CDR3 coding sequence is TGTGCCAGCTCACCCAACTCAAGGGGCTCTGGAAACACCATATATTTT. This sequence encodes CASSPNSRGSGNTIYF.

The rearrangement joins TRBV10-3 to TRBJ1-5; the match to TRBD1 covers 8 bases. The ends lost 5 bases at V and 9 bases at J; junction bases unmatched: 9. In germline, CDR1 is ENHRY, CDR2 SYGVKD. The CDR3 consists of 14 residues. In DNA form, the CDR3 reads TGTGCCATCAGTACGGACAGGGACAGGAGGCCCCAGCATTTT. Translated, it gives CAISTDRDRRPQHF.

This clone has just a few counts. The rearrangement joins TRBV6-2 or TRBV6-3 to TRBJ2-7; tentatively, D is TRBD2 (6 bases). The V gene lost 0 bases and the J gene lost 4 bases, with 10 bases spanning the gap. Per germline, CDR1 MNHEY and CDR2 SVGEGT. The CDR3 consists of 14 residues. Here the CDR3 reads CASSYSKGGYEQYF. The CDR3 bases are TGTGCCAGCAGTTACTCGAAAGGAGGGTACGAGCAGTACTTC.

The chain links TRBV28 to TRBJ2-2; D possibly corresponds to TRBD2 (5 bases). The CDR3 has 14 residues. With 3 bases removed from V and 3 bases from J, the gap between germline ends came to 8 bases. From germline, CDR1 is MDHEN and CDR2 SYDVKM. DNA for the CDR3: TGTGCCAGCAGTTTCCTCGGGGACACCGGGGAGCTGTTTTTT. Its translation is CASSFLGDTGELFF.

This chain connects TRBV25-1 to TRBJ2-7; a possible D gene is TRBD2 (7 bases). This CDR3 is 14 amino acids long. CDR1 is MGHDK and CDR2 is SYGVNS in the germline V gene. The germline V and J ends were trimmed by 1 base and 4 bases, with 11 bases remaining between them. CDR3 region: CASSESRGAYEQYF. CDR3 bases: TGTGCCAGCAGTGAATCCCGGGGGGCATACGAGCAGTACTTC.

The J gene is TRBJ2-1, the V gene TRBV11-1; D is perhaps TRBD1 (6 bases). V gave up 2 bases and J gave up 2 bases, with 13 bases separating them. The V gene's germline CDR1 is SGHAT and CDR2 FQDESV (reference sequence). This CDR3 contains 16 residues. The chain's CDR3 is CASSLFPRQAYNEQFF. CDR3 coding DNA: TGTGCCAGCAGCTTATTTCCACGACAGGCCTACAATGAGCAGTTCTTC.

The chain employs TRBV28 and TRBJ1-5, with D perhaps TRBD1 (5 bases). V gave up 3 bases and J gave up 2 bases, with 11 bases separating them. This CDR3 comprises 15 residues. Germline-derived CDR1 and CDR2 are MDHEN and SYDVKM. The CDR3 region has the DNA TGTGCCAGCAGTTTGCGGGGCTTGGGCAATCAGCCCCAGCATTTT. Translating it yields CASSLRGLGNQPQHF. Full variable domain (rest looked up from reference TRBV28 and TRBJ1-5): DVKVTQSSRYLVKRTGEKVFLECVQDMDHENMFWYRQDPGLGLRLIYFSYDVKMKEKGDIPEGYSVSREKKERFSLILESASTNQTSMYLCASSLRGLGNQPQHFGDGTRLSIL.